This T cell receptor beta chain was observed in a study of T cell repertoires in cytomegalovirus infection (dated by TCRdb to between 2018 and 2021). Study-wide context: Peptide stimulations targeted recently identified HLA-C-restricted CMV epitopes, whose presentation resists viral immunomodulation, together with well-studied HLA-B-restricted epitopes. Donor HLA type was relevant to the analysis, because carriage of CMV infection together with the matching HLA type was indicated by public TCR beta signatures.

The sample holds many counts of this clonotype. No cognate antigen has been identified for it. Base qualities are missing; no much larger clone stands one base away. TCRdb names Illumina HiSeq 1500 as the instrument used. TCRdb reprocessing: public reads trimmed at Q25 with fastp, clones called with MiXCR, in-frame beta chains kept. Rows merge per CDR3 protein into single entries with the most common DNA and genes. In all, the sample holds 650,000 to 850,000 distinct CDR3 sequences, and 25% to 35% of those were seen once. The ten most abundant clones make up around 12% of the sample. CDR1 and CDR2 were assigned from the germline V gene as SGHVS and FNYEAQ. V has 6 bases trimmed and J has 2 bases trimmed; junction bases matching no gene number 9. From the cysteine up to the phenylalanine, the CDR3 has a length of 16 residues. Just CDR3 DNA is preserved here, 48 bases in frame from base 1. Study-wide conclusions, independent of this receptor: The ex vivo response was dominated by HLA-C-restricted CMV-specific TCR beta clonotypes, and the single most frequent clonotype in two of eight donors was supplied by these HLA-C-restricted clonotypes. Carriers of CMV infection plus the relevant HLA type were discriminated by the cumulative frequency of public TCR beta family members in the study cohort and in an independent 352-donor cohort.

The treatment or condition label of this sample denotes: in vitro stimulation with specific CMV peptide epitopes to enrich CMV-specific T cells. The rearrangement combines TRBV7-6 with TRBJ2-1, with 8 middle bases fitting TRBD2. The clonotype originates from a human donor in good health (CMV status not recorded). Some clones in this sample may be carry-over from other donors' samples. The material was cultured CD8+ T cells from PBMCs, obtained from culture after CMV antigen stimulation. The CDR3 protein sequence reads: CASSSPGGLAYNEQFF. The sequence in DNA is TGTGCCAGCAGTTCCCCGGGGGGGTTGGCCTACAATGAGCAGTTCTTC.